The clone carrying this TCR beta chain occurred once. Its specificity is unknown. PCR employed 60 Vbeta and 13 Jbeta primers. Some clones are missing from TCRdb's copy, which holds only in-frame ones; the method was immunoSEQ multiplex PCR. The sample has approximately 210,000 clones; 79% are singletons. The sample belongs to a study of cytomegalovirus exposure and HLA in healthy donors. Notes on the study in general: The dataset shows that most TCR sequences were rare, while some public TCRs occurred in many donors. It was 150 to 200 TCR beta chains that were listed as cytomegalovirus-associated. The authors later found TCR association rates varying by HLA locus, with DRB1 most and HLA-C fewest. According to a later analysis, most TCR beta chains associated with CMV appeared HLA-restricted.

Per the germline V gene, CDR1 is SGHTA and CDR2 is FQGTGA. V shed 6 bases and J shed 6 bases, with 15 bases lying between them. The CDR3 length is 13 residues. The source is a male donor in good health and CMV-seropositive. Material for sequencing was PBMCs. The rearrangement uses TRBV7-3 and TRBJ2-7; D gene uncertain. CDR3 nucleotides: TGTGCCAGCAGGACGCCGTGGGCTGGCGAGCAGTACTTC. Protein sequence: CASRTPWAGEQYF.